This T cell receptor beta chain was obtained from a study of T cells in Graves' hyperthyroidism and ophthalmopathy. Study results and limitations: Blood also held most thyroid clonotypes expanded beyond 0.001. Ophthalmopathy got predicted by the model a median roughly 6.1 months before its onset.

Trimming pared 4 bases from V and 0 bases from J, leaving 11 bases between. The CDR3 consists of 15 residues. In germline, CDR1 is SGHDN, CDR2 FVKESK. Subjects with ophthalmopathy showed a Clinical Activity Score no lower than 3, a NOSPECS grade no lower than 4, and a duration shorter than 3 months. In its sample, this clonotype was seen many times. Its antigen is unknown. What was amplified from RNA transcripts were TCR beta CDR3 regions. The HTBI set primed first-round TCR CDR3 RT-PCR. From the multiplex PCR reads, TCRdb called clonotypes with MiXCR, one entry per CDR3 protein. This table has 300,000 to 400,000 distinct CDR3 sequences, around 15% appearing once.

The V and J genes are TRBV14 and TRBJ2-3; the D is unclear. The specimen sequenced was blood. The sequence was obtained from a woman aged 25 to 39 with Graves' ophthalmopathy. The CDR3 loop is CASSRYLDSTDTQYF. CDR3 DNA sequence: TGTGCCAGCAGCCGCTACCTGGACAGCACAGATACGCAGTATTTT.